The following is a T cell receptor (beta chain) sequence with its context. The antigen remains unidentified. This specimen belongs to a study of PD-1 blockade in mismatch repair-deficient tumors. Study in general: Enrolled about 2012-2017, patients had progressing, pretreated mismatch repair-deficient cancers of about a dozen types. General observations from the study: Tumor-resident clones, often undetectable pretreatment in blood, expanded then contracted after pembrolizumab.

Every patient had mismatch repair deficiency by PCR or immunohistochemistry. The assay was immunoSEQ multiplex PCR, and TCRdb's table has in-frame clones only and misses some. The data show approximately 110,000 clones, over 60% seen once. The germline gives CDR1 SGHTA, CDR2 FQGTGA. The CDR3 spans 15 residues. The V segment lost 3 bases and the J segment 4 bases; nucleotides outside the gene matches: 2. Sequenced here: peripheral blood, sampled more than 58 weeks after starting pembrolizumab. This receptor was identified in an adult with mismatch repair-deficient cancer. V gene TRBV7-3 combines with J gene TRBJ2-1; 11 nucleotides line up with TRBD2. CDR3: CASSLTSGVYNEQFF. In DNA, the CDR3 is TGTGCCAGCAGCTTGACTAGCGGGGTGTACAATGAGCAGTTCTTC. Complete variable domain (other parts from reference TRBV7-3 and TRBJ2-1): GAGVSQTPSNKVTEKGKYVELRCDPISGHTALYWYRQSLGQGPEFLIYFQGTGAADDSGLPNDRFFAVRPEGSVSTLKIQRTERGDSAVYLCASSLTSGVYNEQFFGPGTRLTVL.